The 19 T cell receptor beta chains below come from one sample, sequenced in a study of CD8 T cells in Susac syndrome. Random-hexamer reverse transcription was applied to about 0.5 to 1 ug RNA. TCRdb reprocessed the immunoSEQ multiplex PCR reads via MiXCR and lists one record per CDR3 protein. The sample yields approximately 120,000 distinct CDR3 sequences, around 94% seen once. Material: CD4+ T cells from PBMCs. All receptors come from a human donor in good health.

J is TRBJ1-1 and V is TRBV29-1; D possibly corresponds to TRBD1 (5 bases). V lost 4 bases and J 1 base, leaving 13 bases between the germline ends. The CDR3 is 14 amino acids. Germline values: CDR1 SQVTM, CDR2 ANQGSEA. The CDR3 nucleotides read TGCAGCGTTGTTGTTCGGGGCGCGAACACTGAAGCTTTCTTT. It codes for CSVVVRGANTEAFF.

The chain uses TRBV20-1 and TRBJ1-1, with D perhaps matching TRBD1 (5 bases). Between the trimmed V and J ends, which lost 3 bases and 0 bases, there was a span of 11 bases. Germline loops: CDR1 DFQATT, CDR2 SNEGSKA (reference sequence). CDR3 size: 14 residues. This CDR3 is CSASPGAMNTEAFF. CDR3 coding DNA: TGCAGTGCTAGTCCCGGGGCCATGAACACTGAAGCTTTCTTT.

The V gene is TRBV7-2, the J gene TRBJ2-1; TRBD2 is a possible D gene (7 bases). Trimming removed 2 bases from V and 0 bases from J, with 20 bases in between. The germline CDR1 and CDR2 sequences are SGHTA and FQGNSA. The CDR3 has 19 residues. CDR3 in amino acids: CASSLRANPRGASYNEQFF. The CDR3, as DNA: TGTGCCAGCAGCTTAAGAGCTAACCCACGGGGGGCCTCCTACAATGAGCAGTTCTTC.

The rearrangement links TRBV7-9 to TRBJ1-2; D gene ambiguous. V lost 0 bases to trimming and J lost 4 bases, with 9 bases between them. Germline V gives CDR1 SEHNR, CDR2 FQNEAQ (reference sequence). CDR3 size: 14 residues. The CDR3: CASSLAGVPYGYTF. Here the CDR3 DNA reads TGTGCCAGCAGCTTAGCGGGAGTACCCTATGGCTACACCTTC. The entire variable domain, with the rest obtained from reference TRBV7-9 and TRBJ1-2, is as follows: DTGVSQNPRHKITKRGQNVTFRCDPISEHNRLYWYRQTLGQGPEFLTYFQNEAQLEKSRLLSDRFSAERPKGSFSTLEIQRTEQGDSAMYLCASSLAGVPYGYTFGSGTRLTVV.

The chain carries TRBV6-1 and TRBJ1-4; 9 bases fit TRBD1. This CDR3 is built from 17 residues. The germline gives CDR1 MNHNS, CDR2 SASEGT. V lost 6 bases and J lost 3; bases outside the gene matches: 11. The CDR3 DNA follows: TGTGCCAGCAGGATACCGGGACAGGGTGGTCCTAATGAAAAACTGTTTTTT. Translation: CASRIPGQGGPNEKLFF.

The chain combines TRBV19 with TRBJ2-2; D gene unclear. V lost 4 bases, J lost 1 base, and 13 bases lay in between. Germline V gives CDR1 LNHDA, CDR2 SQIVND (reference sequence). This CDR3 spans 16 amino acids. The CDR3 DNA reads TGTGCCAGTAGTAGTAGGACGGTACTGAACACCGGGGAGCTGTTTTTT. This codes for CASSSRTVLNTGELFF.

This chain uses TRBV5-6 with TRBJ2-3; D gene ambiguous. The CDR3 totals 16 residues. Trimming pared 1 base from V and 2 bases from J, leaving 14 bases between. From germline, CDR1 is SGHDT and CDR2 YYEEEE. The CDR3 loop is CASSLSPDGPTDTQYF. In DNA form, the CDR3 reads TGTGCCAGCAGCTTGTCCCCGGACGGACCCACAGATACGCAGTATTTT. Full variable domain (remainder filled in from reference TRBV5-6 and TRBJ2-3): DAGVTQSPTHLIKTRGQQVTLRCSPKSGHDTVSWYQQALGQGPQFIFQYYEEEERQRGNFPDRFSGHQFPNYSSELNVNALLLGDSALYLCASSLSPDGPTDTQYFGPGTRLTVL.

This sequence joins TRBV20-1 and TRBJ1-1, with D uncertain. Looked up from germline, CDR1 is DFQATT and CDR2 is SNEGSKA (reference sequence). Trimming took off 1 base at V and 4 bases at J, with 13 bases between the two ends. The CDR3 totals 14 residues. Here the CDR3 DNA reads TGCAGTGCTAGAGGCGGCCCCCATGGCACTGAAGCTTTCTTT. Amino acids: CSARGGPHGTEAFF.

This clonotype was seen only once. The rearrangement links TRBV29-1 to TRBJ1-2, with a possible D match to TRBD1 (5 bases). From germline, CDR1 is SQVTM and CDR2 ANQGSEA. CDR3 size: 12 residues. Trimming cost V 2 bases and J 4 bases, with 8 bases left between them. CDR3 protein: CSVELTGYGYTF. The DNA for the CDR3 is TGCAGCGTTGAACTCACAGGCTATGGCTACACCTTC.

Only one count was recorded for this clonotype. This chain links TRBV6-2 or TRBV6-3 with TRBJ2-7, with 10 bases lining up with TRBD1. Germline loops: CDR1 MNHEY, CDR2 SVGEGT. This CDR3 spans 17 amino acids. V dropped 6 bases and J dropped 3; count of bases not matched to a gene: 14. CDR3 nucleotide sequence: TGTGCCAGCAGCCACTGGGTCCCCCGGGACAGGGGCTACGAGCAGTACTTC. It codes for CASSHWVPRDRGYEQYF.

The CDR3 region is CSALRGSATEAFF. DNA of the CDR3: TGCAGCGCGCTCCGAGGTTCGGCCACTGAAGCTTTCTTT. The chain employs TRBV29-1 and TRBJ1-1, with D unresolved. The germline V gene has CDR1 SQVTM and CDR2 ANQGSEA. This CDR3 region has 13 residues. V was trimmed by 7 bases and J by 4 bases, leaving 16 bases between them.

This sequence joins TRBV7-2 and TRBJ1-5, with D perhaps matching TRBD1 (5 bases). Germline CDR1 is SGHTA and CDR2 is FQGNSA. The CDR3 length is 14 residues. The germline V and J ends were trimmed by 2 bases and 5 bases, with 10 bases remaining between them. CDR3 bases: TGTGCCAGCAGCTTATTCAGGGTGGATCAGCCCCAGCATTTT. This translates into CASSLFRVDQPQHF.

V usage is TRBV2 and J usage is TRBJ1-5; 7 bases fit TRBD1. CDR1 is SNHLY, CDR2 FYNNEI, per germline. V lost 6 bases and J lost 5; bases outside the gene matches: 1. The CDR3 spans 12 residues. As DNA, the CDR3 is TGTGCCAGCAGCGACAGGGATCAGCCCCAGCATTTT. This codes for CASSDRDQPQHF.

The V and J genes are TRBV20-1 and TRBJ2-1, with 10 nucleotides matching TRBD2. The CDR3 consists of 14 residues. CDR1 is DFQATT, CDR2 SNEGSKA, per germline (reference sequence). Trimming cost V 5 bases and J 9 bases; bases outside gene matches: 10. The CDR3, as DNA: TGCAGTGCTTGGCCCGGGACTAGCGATAGTGAGCAGTTCTTC. Its protein is CSAWPGTSDSEQFF.

V and J are TRBV19 and TRBJ2-1, with TRBD2 as a possible D gene (6 bases). CDR1 and CDR2 from the germline V gene are LNHDA and SQIVND (reference sequence). The CDR3 totals 14 residues. The V and J ends lost 1 base and 9 bases respectively, with 13 bases between them. The CDR3 DNA is TGTGCCAGTAGTATAGGGTCTAGCGCGGGTGAGCAGTTCTTC. Its protein product is CASSIGSSAGEQFF. Full variable domain (remainder filled in from reference TRBV19 and TRBJ2-1): DGGITQSPKYLFRKEGQNVTLSCEQNLNHDAMYWYRQDPGQGLRLIYYSQIVNDFQKGDIAEGYSVSREKKESFPLTVTSAQKNPTAFYLCASSIGSSAGEQFFGPGTRLTVL.

The rearrangement joins TRBV6-5 to TRBJ1-5; possible D gene TRBD1, 5 bases. The V gene lost 5 bases and the J gene lost 0 bases, with 11 bases spanning the gap. Germline lookup yields CDR1 MNHEY and CDR2 SVGAGI. The CDR3 totals 15 residues. CDR3 loop: CASSGNQGSNQPQHF. The CDR3 nucleotides are TGTGCCAGCAGTGGAAACCAGGGTAGCAATCAGCCCCAGCATTTT.

The V and J genes are TRBV12-5 and TRBJ1-4; D gene unclear. Trimming removed 6 bases from V and 4 bases from J, with 18 bases in between. The germline CDR1 and CDR2 sequences are LGHNT and FRNRAP. CDR3 length: 16 amino acids. The CDR3 reads CASGKGDFDGNEKLFF. DNA of the CDR3: TGTGCTAGTGGGAAGGGTGATTTTGACGGTAATGAAAAACTGTTTTTT. Full variable domain (rest looked up from reference TRBV12-5 and TRBJ1-4): DARVTQTPRHKVTEMGQEVTMRCQPILGHNTVFWYRQTMMQGLELLAYFRNRAPLDDSGMPKDRFSAEMPDATLATLKIQPSEPRDSAVYFCASGKGDFDGNEKLFFGSGTQLSVL.

The chain has TRBV5-1 and TRBJ2-7; 7 bases align to TRBD1. J gave up 4 bases and V 2 bases, and 6 bases lay outside the gene matches. This CDR3 region has 14 residues. The germline V gene encodes CDR1 SGHRS and CDR2 YFSETQ. Here the CDR3 DNA reads TGCGCCAGCAGCTTTGGGCAGGGGGAATACGAGCAGTACTTC. This gives the protein CASSFGQGEYEQYF.

The rearrangement links TRBV15 to TRBJ2-5; the D gene is possibly TRBD2 (6 bases). The germline CDR1 and CDR2 sequences are LNHNV and YYDKDF (reference sequence). Between the trimmed V and J ends, which lost 4 bases and 1 base, there was a span of 16 bases. The CDR3 is 16 residues long. CDR3 coding DNA: TGTGCCACCAGCATACTTTTCGGAGGGCCCCAAGAGACCCAGTACTTC. It yields the protein CATSILFGGPQETQYF. The variable domain in full, with the rest retrieved from reference TRBV15 and TRBJ2-5, is DAMVIQNPRYQVTQFGKPVTLSCSQTLNHNVMYWYQQKSSQAPKLLFHYYDKDFNNEADTPDNFQSRRPNTSFCFLDIRSPGLGDTAMYLCATSILFGGPQETQYFGPGTRLLVL.